One sample yielded the 14 T cell receptor beta chains listed below, sequenced in a study of cytotoxic CD8 clonotypes in ibrutinib-treated CLL. Repertoires were generated with immunoSEQ multiplex PCR, while TCRdb's copy carries only in-frame clones and drops some. The data show some 130,000 clones, 70% to 90% seen once. Sequencing was performed on PBMCs, taken after 24 months of ibrutinib treatment. These TCRs come from a human donor with chronic lymphocytic leukemia.

The V gene is TRBV4-1, the J gene TRBJ1-3; D is undetermined. The CDR3 is 15 residues long. The V gene lost 2 bases and the J gene lost 0 bases, with 8 bases spanning the gap. CDR1 is MGHRA and CDR2 is YSYEKL in the germline V gene. The CDR3 DNA reads as TGCGCCAGCAGCCAATCTCTTCTCTCTGGAAACACCATATATTTT. Residues: CASSQSLLSGNTIYF.

A single count supports this clone. The chain couples TRBV7-2 to TRBJ1-5; the D gene is possibly TRBD1 (6 bases). This CDR3 spans 14 amino acids. The germline gives CDR1 SGHTA, CDR2 FQGNSA. V was pared by 3 bases and J by 7 bases, with 13 bases between. This CDR3 reads CASSLVGAGQPQHF. CDR3 coding DNA: TGTGCCAGCAGCTTGGTGGGGGCGGGGCAGCCCCAGCATTTT.

The chain carries TRBV4-3 and TRBJ1-2; no clear D gene. Germline V gives CDR1 LGHNA, CDR2 YSLEER. This CDR3 region has 15 residues. Trimming left V 0 bases short and J 8 bases short, with 16 bases between. CDR3 in DNA: TGCGCCAGCAGCCAAGAAAGATCCCATGTTGGCGGCTACACCTTC. It is translated as CASSQERSHVGGYTF.

V gene TRBV6-4 combines with J gene TRBJ2-2; 7 positions match TRBD1. Per germline, CDR1 MRHNA and CDR2 SNTAGT. Trimming at V came to 7 bases and at J to 3 bases, leaving 8 bases not matched to a gene. The CDR3 has 15 amino acids. Here the CDR3 DNA reads TGTGCCAGCAACGAACAGGGGACGGACACCGGGGAGCTGTTTTTT. As protein: CASNEQGTDTGELFF.

V and J are TRBV2 and TRBJ2-7; D is undetermined. V gave up 5 bases and J gave up 4 bases, with 3 bases separating them. The CDR3 sequence is 10 residues long. CDR1 is SNHLY and CDR2 is FYNNEI in the germline V gene. CDR3 amino acids: CASSIYEQYF. Here the CDR3 DNA reads TGTGCCAGCAGTATTTACGAGCAGTACTTC.

The chain carries TRBV7-9 and TRBJ2-7; possibly TRBD2 for D (6 bases). The V end was cut by 1 base, the J end by 7 bases, with 11 bases between. The CDR3 has 13 amino acids. Germline V lookup: CDR1 SEHNR, CDR2 FQNEAQ (reference sequence). The CDR3, as DNA: TGTGCCAGCAGCTTAGTCGGCGGGGCTGAGCAGTACTTC. Protein product: CASSLVGGAEQYF.

The chain employs TRBV29-1 and TRBJ1-2, with 7 bases aligning to TRBD1. Germline CDR1 and CDR2: SQVTM and ANQGSEA. The CDR3 runs to 14 residues. V shed 4 bases, J shed 4 bases, and the junction held 9 bases outside the gene matches. CDR3 in amino acids: CSVVPRGLGYGYTF. The CDR3 DNA is TGCAGCGTTGTTCCGAGGGGGCTAGGCTATGGCTACACCTTC. The full variable domain, with the rest looked up from reference TRBV29-1 and TRBJ1-2, is SAVISQKPSRDICQRGTSLTIQCQVDSQVTMMFWYRQQPGQSLTLIATANQGSEATYESGFVIDKFPISRPNLTFSTLTVSNMSPEDSSIYLCSVVPRGLGYGYTFGSGTRLTVV.

V and J are TRBV28 and TRBJ2-7, with 10 bases fitting TRBD2. J gave up 6 bases and V 6 bases, and 8 bases lay outside the gene matches. Germline CDR1 is MDHEN and CDR2 is SYDVKM. The CDR3 has 14 amino acids. The CDR3 loop reads CASSGLAGAREQYF. The CDR3 DNA reads as TGTGCCAGCAGCGGGCTAGCGGGAGCTCGCGAGCAGTACTTC.

The J gene is TRBJ1-1, the V gene TRBV6-5, with D unresolved. Germline CDR1 MNHEY, CDR2 SVGAGI. Trimming took 6 bases from V and 1 from J, leaving 9 bases between them. This CDR3 has 13 residues. This chain's CDR3 is CASSRTANTEAFF. In DNA form, the CDR3 reads TGTGCCAGCAGCAGAACGGCGAACACTGAAGCTTTCTTT.

The V call is TRBV18, the J call TRBJ2-7; the D gene is possibly TRBD1 (5 bases). CDR3 length equals 15 residues. Germline assignment: CDR1 KGHSH and CDR2 LQKENI. V dropped 5 bases and J dropped 3 bases, with 17 bases sitting between them. The CDR3 DNA reads as TGTGCCAGCTCATCGGCCGCAGGGCTAATCTACGAGCAGTACTTC. Encoded protein: CASSSAAGLIYEQYF.

This clone was counted between two and nine times. This chain links TRBV7-2 with TRBJ1-2; 10 positions agree with TRBD1. Germline loops: CDR1 SGHTA, CDR2 FQGNSA. This CDR3 is built from 13 residues. Losses at the gene ends were 5 bases for V and 4 bases for J; bases not matched to a gene: 1. The chain's CDR3 is CASSRTGGYGYTF. In DNA form, the CDR3 reads TGTGCCAGCAGCCGGACAGGGGGCTATGGCTACACCTTC.

This chain links TRBV19 with TRBJ2-1, with 9 bases identical to TRBD1. Germline CDR1 reads LNHDA; CDR2 reads SQIVND (reference sequence). This CDR3 has 17 amino acids. With V trimmed by 5 bases and J by 3 bases, 11 bases remained unmatched. The CDR3 region is CASSPPRTGADYNEQFF. In nucleotides, the CDR3 is TGTGCCAGTAGTCCTCCCCGGACAGGGGCGGACTACAATGAGCAGTTCTTC.

J is TRBJ1-2 and V is TRBV4-1, with D hard to call. CDR3 length equals 11 residues. V gave up 0 bases and J gave up 8 bases, with 4 bases separating them. In germline, CDR1 is MGHRA, CDR2 YSYEKL. The CDR3 spells CASSQDQGYTF. The CDR3 DNA reads as TGCGCCAGCAGCCAAGATCAGGGCTACACCTTC.

The genes are TRBV2 and TRBJ1-2; TRBD1 might be the D (6 bases). V was cut by 11 bases and J by 3 bases, with 16 bases left in between. Germline CDR1 reads SNHLY; CDR2 reads FYNNEI. The CDR3 runs to 13 residues. The DNA for the CDR3 is TGTGCCGGGCGGGACGCAGGGGACTATGGCTACACCTTC. This translates into CAGRDAGDYGYTF.